The clone carrying this T cell receptor beta chain is a singleton in its sample. Its antigen is still unknown. Per germline, CDR1 SGDLS and CDR2 YYNGEE. The CDR3 runs to 15 residues. V shed 0 bases and J shed 3 bases, with 12 bases lying between them. These data originate in a study of long-term antiretroviral therapy in people with HIV. Investigators performed immunoSEQ version v3.0 at survey level. Profiling relied on immunoSEQ multiplex PCR, and the TCRdb table lists in-frame clones only, not all of them. Here the sample spans 15,000 to 20,000 clones, 79% being singletons. Whole-study results and caveats: Post-treatment diversity went higher with ART but stayed below transplant donor controls. Every time point showed a repertoire led by clones expanded before ART.

People in the study who had HIV all got their treatment in the United States. This sequence originates from a man younger than 35 with HIV. The V and J genes are TRBV9 and TRBJ1-1; D may be TRBD1 (6 bases). The specimen comprised unsorted PBMCs, sampled at the start of antiretroviral therapy, before treatment. The CDR3 protein is CASSVAGGRDTEAFF. The CDR3 DNA reads TGTGCCAGCAGCGTAGCTGGGGGGCGGGACACTGAAGCTTTCTTT.